What follows is one TCR beta chain and its context. What it binds is not known. The CDR3 runs 14 residues. J was trimmed by 3 bases and V by 5 bases; bases with no gene match: 3. The germline V gene encodes CDR1 MNHEY and CDR2 SMNVEV (reference sequence). RNA in amounts of roughly 0.5 to 1 ug was reverse transcribed with random hexamers. The method of amplification for TCR beta CDR3 was immunoSEQ multiplex PCR, covering 54 Vbeta and 13 Jbeta. In TCRdb, the immunoSEQ multiplex PCR reads were re-called with MiXCR into one record per CDR3 protein. Of 75,000 to 80,000 distinct CDR3 sequences in the sample, roughly 95% are singletons; the top ten hold roughly 0.5%. The sample originates from a study of CD8 T cells in Susac syndrome. Study-level background: Patients with Susac syndrome who were sequenced included more than 5 with active disease and 8 or 9 in remission. Study results and limitations: In total CD8+ repertoires, approximately 15 Susac-specific public clones were found, and CD8+ TEMRA repertoires had a few.

The sequence came from a human donor with Susac syndrome. The sequencing input was CD8+ T cells from PBMCs. The rearrangement joins TRBV27 to TRBJ2-7, with 11 nucleotides matching TRBD1. In nucleotides, the CDR3 is TGTGCCAGCAGTCCCGGGACAGGGGGCTACGAGCAGTACTTC. As protein: CASSPGTGGYEQYF.